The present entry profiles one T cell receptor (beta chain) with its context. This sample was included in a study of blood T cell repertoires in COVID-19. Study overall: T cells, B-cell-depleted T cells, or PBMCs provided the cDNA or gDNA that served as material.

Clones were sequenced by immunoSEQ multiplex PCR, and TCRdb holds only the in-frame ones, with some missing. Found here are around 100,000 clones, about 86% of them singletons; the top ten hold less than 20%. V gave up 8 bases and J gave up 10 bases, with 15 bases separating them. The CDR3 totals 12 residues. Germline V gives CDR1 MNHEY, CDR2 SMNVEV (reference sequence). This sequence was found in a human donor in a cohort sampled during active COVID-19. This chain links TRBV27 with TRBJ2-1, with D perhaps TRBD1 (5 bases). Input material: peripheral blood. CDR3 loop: CASGSPGNEQFF. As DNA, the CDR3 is TGTGCCAGCGGTAGCCCAGGGAACGAGCAGTTCTTC.